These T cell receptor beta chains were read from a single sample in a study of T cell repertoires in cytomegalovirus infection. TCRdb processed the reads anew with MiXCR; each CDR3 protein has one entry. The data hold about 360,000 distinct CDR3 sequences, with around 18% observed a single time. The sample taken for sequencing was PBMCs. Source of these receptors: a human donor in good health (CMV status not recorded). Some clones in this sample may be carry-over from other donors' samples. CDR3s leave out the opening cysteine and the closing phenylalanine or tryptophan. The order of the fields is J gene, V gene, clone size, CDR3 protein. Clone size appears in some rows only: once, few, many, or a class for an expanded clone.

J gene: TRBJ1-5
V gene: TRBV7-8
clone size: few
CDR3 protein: ASSPQEIYRNQPQH

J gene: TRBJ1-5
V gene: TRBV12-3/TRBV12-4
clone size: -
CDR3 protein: ASSPQGQNSNQPQH

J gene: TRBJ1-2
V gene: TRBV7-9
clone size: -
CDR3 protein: ASSVVPGHWDGYT

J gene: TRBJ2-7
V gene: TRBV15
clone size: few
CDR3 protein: ATTRGTSVSYEQY

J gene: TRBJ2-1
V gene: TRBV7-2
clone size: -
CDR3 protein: ASSLRSGRIKNEQF

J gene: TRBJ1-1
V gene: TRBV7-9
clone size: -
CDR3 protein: ASSPTSTTNTEAF

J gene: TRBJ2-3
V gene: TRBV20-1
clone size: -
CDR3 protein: SAPRGAYTDTQY

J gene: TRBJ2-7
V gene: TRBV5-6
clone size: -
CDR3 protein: ASNPWGAASSYEQY

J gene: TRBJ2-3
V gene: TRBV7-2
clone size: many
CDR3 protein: ASSLTGGTDTQY

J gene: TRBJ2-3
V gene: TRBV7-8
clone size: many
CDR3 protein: ASSPERMRPDTQY

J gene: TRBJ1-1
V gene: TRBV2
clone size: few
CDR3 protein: AARWETWTEAF

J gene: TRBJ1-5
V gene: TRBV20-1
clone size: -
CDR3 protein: SASRGSGNQPQH

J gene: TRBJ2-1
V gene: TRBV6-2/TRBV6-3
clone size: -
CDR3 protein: ASTLRAGGADEQF

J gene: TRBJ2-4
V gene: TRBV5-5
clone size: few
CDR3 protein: ASSLVVFRDLAKNIQY

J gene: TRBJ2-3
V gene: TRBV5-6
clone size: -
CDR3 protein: ASSRTTSGGLDTQY

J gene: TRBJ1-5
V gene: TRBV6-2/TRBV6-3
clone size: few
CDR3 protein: ASSYTEGTDDSNQPQH

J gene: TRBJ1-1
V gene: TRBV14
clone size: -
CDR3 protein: ASSQHHSGWGSEAF

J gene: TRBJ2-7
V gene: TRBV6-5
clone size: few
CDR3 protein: ASNNPPGEQY

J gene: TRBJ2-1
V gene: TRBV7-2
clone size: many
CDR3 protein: ASSFQRGKDNEQF

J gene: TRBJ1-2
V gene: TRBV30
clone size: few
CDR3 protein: ACTGQGDGYT

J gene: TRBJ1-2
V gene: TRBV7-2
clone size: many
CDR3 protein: ASSLGTTGGYT

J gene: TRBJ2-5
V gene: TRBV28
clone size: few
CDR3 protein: ASSLPTLLAGKETQY

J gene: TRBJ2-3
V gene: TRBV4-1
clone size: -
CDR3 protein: ASSQVASAITDTQY

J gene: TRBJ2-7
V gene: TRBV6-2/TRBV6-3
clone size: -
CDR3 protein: ASSYWTGVLEQY

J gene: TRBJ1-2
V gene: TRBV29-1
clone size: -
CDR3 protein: SVSRDSPYGYT

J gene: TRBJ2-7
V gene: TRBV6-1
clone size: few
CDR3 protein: ASSDRNRGTYEQY

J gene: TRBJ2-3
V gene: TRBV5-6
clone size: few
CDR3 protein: ASSPGLAQDTQY

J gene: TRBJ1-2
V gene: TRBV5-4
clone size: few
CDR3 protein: ASSFVGENYGYT